What follows is one T cell receptor delta chain and its context. Its antigen is undetermined. The TCRdb record carries a much larger clone's protein, which differs from this DNA's translation at residue 9; a read error is the likely cause, and the protein listed here is the DNA translation. The CDR3 loop spans 19 amino acids. The V end lost 3 bases, the J end lost 0 bases, and 25 bases lay between the germline ends. The germline gives CDR1 GEAIGNYY, CDR2 EKD. This sample stems from a study of γδ T cells in repeated Plasmodium falciparum infection. In the study overall: Age- and gender-matched Australian children served as comparison for malaria-exposed Malian children.

Points from the study as a whole: Vdelta2-negative gammadelta repertoires appeared less diverse and less shared in Malian than Australian children. Waves of new clonotype selection appeared after repeated controlled infections in Vdelta2-negative, largely Vdelta1+, gammadelta T cells.

TCRdb re-called clones from the multiplex PCR reads using CATT. Of over 45,000 delta-chain clones detected, about 1.6% appear once; the ten largest clones hold about 8.3%. Flow sorting of PBMC yielded separate Vgamma9/Vdelta2+ and Vdelta2-negative gammadelta T cell populations for bulk repertoire analysis. The chain couples TRDV2 to TRDJ1, with a possible D match to TRDD3 (6 bases). The sequence was obtained from a pool of human donors (malaria-infected and uninfected, not separated). The sample taken for sequencing was gamma-delta T cells from blood. CDR3 sequence reads: CACDRLTGRYLQYTDKLIF. In DNA form, the CDR3 reads TGTGCCTGTGACCGATTAACTGGGAGATACTTGCAGTACACCGATAAACTCATCTTT.